This T cell receptor beta chain is drawn from a study of blood T cell repertoires in COVID-19. About the research overall: Sites in the United States, Italy and Spain provided acute and convalescent COVID-19 samples.

In the source study's methods: The assay estimated nucleated cells by amplifying reference gene primers. The protocol was immunoSEQ multiplex PCR, while the TCRdb copy is restricted to in-frame clones and leaves out a portion. Clonal size and the V and J genes are those of that table, whereas D and trimming came from the DNA. In the table there are roughly 340,000 clones, 80% to 90% of which are singletons. Participants, about 18 to 100 years old, spanned under 25 US areas. Before being deemed recovered, Cohort 3 donors had two negative PCRs, clearance, or symptom resolution. The sequencing input was PBMCs or T cells enriched from blood (not recorded which). This receptor was identified in a man aged 18 to 35 who had recovered from COVID-19.

CDR3 sequence: CASTGLSSYNEQFF. CDR3 nucleotides: TGTGCCAGCACCGGACTCAGCTCCTACAATGAGCAGTTCTTC. The chain has TRBV11-2 and TRBJ2-1, with a weak D call TRBD2 (5 bases). The CDR3 consists of 14 residues. The germline CDR1 and CDR2 sequences are SGHAT and FQNNGV. V lost 7 bases to trimming and J lost 0 bases, with 10 bases between them.